This T cell receptor (beta chain) emerged from a study of blood T cell repertoires in COVID-19 (dated by TCRdb to the early 2020s). The study in broad terms: The collaborator samples originated in the United States, Italy and Spain and spanned the acute and convalescent phases of COVID-19. The prospective study material was composed of cDNA or gDNA derived from T cells, B-cell-depleted T cells, or PBMCs. Deeply sampled blood TCRbeta repertoires from subjects exposed to, actively infected with, or recovered from COVID-19 were included in the dataset. The repertoires were released in a freely available public database intended as a resource for research on the immune response to SARS-CoV-2. Samples were obtained from the ongoing ImmuneRACE study (first 160 participants) and from 1,200 or so subjects provided by 6 global collaborators. Nearly every sample came with metadata listing a de-identified subject ID, COVID-19 status, age in years and sex. HLA class I and class II types, where available, came from metadata supplied by the sample provider rather than from assay-based typing. Study-wide findings and limitations: The quantity of clinical and demographic metadata differed by source and by participant and was supplied without curation.

TCRbeta CDR3 regions were amplified from genomic DNA by means of the immunoSEQ Assay, a bias-controlled multiplex PCR. The paper's data handling went like this. Nucleated cell counts per sample were estimated from amplification of reference gene primers within the assay. To quantify the absolute abundance of each unique TCRbeta CDR3 rearrangement, sequence reads were collapsed and filtered. For each sample, productive Simpson clonality was calculated as the square root of Simpson's diversity index over productive rearrangements. In TCRdb, the immuneACCESS table is reduced to in-frame sequences with V and J assigned. These tables do not hold every clone; where another copy was compared, an unresolved V gene accounts for under half, and the others remain unexplained. V and J calls plus clone size are reproduced from that table; the DNA served to infer D and trimming. Counted in this sample were roughly 180,000 clones; around 94% of them appeared once. The leading ten clones occupy 0.76% of the sample.

Remarks on this clone: Its recognized antigen is unknown. No quality values exist for individual bases; no much larger clone is one base distant.

V trim: 0 bases; J trim: 6 bases; unmatched bases: 9. Measured from the cysteine to the phenylalanine, the CDR3 is 17 residues long. Only the CDR3 region is kept as DNA, spanning 51 bases read in frame from base 1. Reading the germline V gene gives CDR1 LGHNA and CDR2 YNFKEQ. At one collaborating source in Seattle, patients were enrolled during active infection and were followed longitudinally through the course of disease. Collaborating institutions collected whole blood in K2EDTA tubes following their own protocols. For TCRbeta analysis, collaborators shipped samples in one of three forms: frozen whole blood, isolated PBMCs, or DNA extracted from either of those sample types.

The specimen sequenced was peripheral blood. The chain was built from TRBV4-2 and TRBJ2-3; 10 junctional bases match TRBD2. The clonotype comes from a man aged 25-45 years with COVID-19, enrolled during active disease. For the CDR3, the sequence is CASSQESSGGASDTQYF. The DNA sequence is TGTGCCAGCAGCCAAGAGTCCAGCGGGGGGGCTTCGGATACGCAGTATTTT.